The 10 T cell receptor beta chains listed next were all sequenced from one sample in a study of T-cell memory formation after mild COVID-19. TCRdb recomputed calls from the 5' RACE reads with MiXCR, one row per CDR3 protein. Of fewer than 400,000 distinct CDR3 sequences in the sample, around 13% are singletons; the top ten hold about 22%. What was sequenced was PBMCs or a T cell subset sorted from them (not recorded which). The source of these receptors is a man between 18 and 29 years old who had mild COVID-19 (a few samples of this study predate the infection). Cell type and time point are not known.

V gene TRBV6-2 or TRBV6-3 combines with J gene TRBJ2-3, with D tentatively TRBD2 (5 bases). CDR3 length: 14 residues. The V end lost 6 bases, the J end lost 2 bases, and 12 bases lay between the germline ends. Germline V gene sequence: CDR1 MNHEY, CDR2 SVGEGT. CDR3 loop: CASSRREPTDTQYF. The CDR3, as DNA: TGTGCCAGCAGCCGACGGGAACCCACAGATACGCAGTATTTT.

The V and J genes are TRBV7-2 and TRBJ2-3; the match to TRBD2 covers 8 bases. The CDR3 extends over 13 amino acids. Germline lookup yields CDR1 SGHTA and CDR2 FQGNSA. V gave up 5 bases and J gave up 6 bases; unmatched junction bases: 4. The CDR3 spells CASSPGTRDTQYF. The CDR3 DNA reads as TGTGCCAGCAGCCCTGGGACTAGGGATACGCAGTATTTT. Using reference TRBV7-2 and TRBJ2-3 for the parts outside the CDR3, the full variable domain is GAGVSQSPSNKVTEKGKDVELRCDPISGHTALYWYRQSLGQGLEFLIYFQGNSAPDKSGLPSDRFSAERTGGSVSTLTIQRTQQEDSAVYLCASSPGTRDTQYFGPGTRLTVL.

This rearrangement joins TRBV6-6 to TRBJ2-7; 8 bases are a match to TRBD1. Trimming took 6 bases from V and 0 from J; bases not matched to a gene: 7. Germline V gives CDR1 MNHNY, CDR2 SVGAGI (reference sequence). This CDR3 comprises 15 residues. Here the CDR3 reads CASRTGQVSSYEQYF. CDR3 bases: TGTGCCAGCAGGACGGGACAGGTGAGCTCCTACGAGCAGTACTTC.

The J gene is TRBJ2-7, the V gene TRBV12-3 or TRBV12-4; 10 nucleotides line up with TRBD2. Unmatched junction bases numbered 5, after V lost 7 bases and J lost 5 bases. The CDR3 runs to 13 residues. The DNA for the CDR3 is TGTGCCAGCACCGGGACTAGCGTGGACGAGCAGTACTTC. Protein sequence: CASTGTSVDEQYF.

Ten or more counts support this clonotype. The CDR3 sequence: CASSFSRGDLAKNIQYF. The CDR3 DNA is TGTGCCAGCAGTTTCTCGCGGGGGGACCTAGCCAAAAACATTCAGTACTTC. V and J are TRBV12-3 or TRBV12-4 and TRBJ2-4; TRBD2 matches 8 bases. After removal of 3 bases from V and 0 bases from J, the junction contained 7 bases not matched to a gene. This CDR3 region has 17 residues.

The V call is TRBV3-1, the J call TRBJ1-1; tentatively, D is TRBD1 (6 bases). This CDR3 region has 13 residues. The germline gives CDR1 LGHDT, CDR2 YNNKEL (reference sequence). The V end lost 7 bases, the J end lost 5 bases, and 14 bases lay between the germline ends. The CDR3 reads CASISGEGTEAFF. Written as DNA, the CDR3 is TGTGCCAGCATCTCAGGGGAAGGAACTGAAGCTTTCTTT.

This clonotype was counted many times. This chain connects TRBV20-1 to TRBJ2-7, with D possibly TRBD1 on 6 matching bases. Germline loops: CDR1 DFQATT, CDR2 SNEGSKA (reference sequence). The CDR3 spans 12 residues. V was cut by 3 bases and J by 4 bases, with 10 bases left in between. CDR3 in amino acids: CSARQGQYEQYF. In nucleotides, the CDR3 is TGCAGTGCTAGGCAGGGACAATACGAGCAGTACTTC.

The chain links TRBV4-2 to TRBJ2-3; D ambiguous. The CDR3 length is 12 residues. Per germline, CDR1 LGHNA and CDR2 YNFKEQ. V was clipped by 0 bases and J by 6 bases, with 4 bases between them. CDR3 residues: CASSQDRDTQYF. For the CDR3, the DNA is TGTGCCAGCAGCCAAGATCGGGATACGCAGTATTTT.

The V and J genes are TRBV5-6 and TRBJ1-1, with D hard to call. The CDR3 is made up of 11 amino acids. V was clipped by 0 bases and J by 11 bases, with 8 bases between them. Germline CDR1 reads SGHDT; CDR2 reads YYEEEE. CDR3 loop: CASSLGVAAFF. CDR3 nucleotide sequence: TGTGCCAGCAGCTTGGGAGTTGCGGCTTTCTTT. Together with reference TRBV5-6 and TRBJ1-1, the CDR3 gives the full variable domain: DAGVTQSPTHLIKTRGQQVTLRCSPKSGHDTVSWYQQALGQGPQFIFQYYEEEERQRGNFPDRFSGHQFPNYSSELNVNALLLGDSALYLCASSLGVAAFFGQGTRLTVV.

The rearrangement joins TRBV28 to TRBJ2-1, with D uncertain. V shed 6 bases and J shed 13 bases, with 13 bases lying between them. The CDR3 is made up of 11 amino acids. CDR1 is MDHEN, CDR2 SYDVKM, per germline. The CDR3 protein is CASRSRRHQFF. Here the CDR3 DNA reads TGTGCCAGCAGGTCTAGGAGACATCAGTTCTTC. The complete variable domain, with remaining parts taken from reference TRBV28 and TRBJ2-1, reads DVKVTQSSRYLVKRTGEKVFLECVQDMDHENMFWYRQDPGLGLRLIYFSYDVKMKEKGDIPEGYSVSREKKERFSLILESASTNQTSMYLCASRSRRHQFFGPGTRLTVL.